A single sample gave rise to the 5 T cell receptor beta chains below, sequenced in a study of T cells after yellow fever vaccination. TCRdb itself ran the 5' RACE reads through MiXCR, one entry per CDR3 protein. The data contain approximately 330,000 distinct CDR3 sequences, over 4% of them singletons. This specimen consisted of PBMCs, obtained 5 days after the yellow fever booster vaccination. The receptors originated from a man aged 18 to 30 who received the YFV17D yellow fever vaccine.

This clonotype was counted many times. The chain links TRBV6-1 to TRBJ1-2; 10 bases align to TRBD1. The junction had 6 bases not matched to a gene; V was cut back by 6 bases and J by 2 bases. Germline lookup yields CDR1 MNHNS and CDR2 SASEGT. The CDR3 is 15 residues long. The CDR3: CASRAGTGANYGYTF. DNA for the CDR3: TGTGCCAGCAGGGCCGGGACAGGGGCGAACTATGGCTACACCTTC.

The rearrangement joins TRBV7-8 to TRBJ2-7; possibly TRBD1 for D (5 bases). Germline lookup yields CDR1 SGHVS and CDR2 FQNEAQ. The V gene lost 4 bases and the J gene lost 6 bases, with 16 bases spanning the gap. There are 14 residues in the CDR3. The CDR3 bases are TGTGCCAGCAGCTACTATACAGGTGGTGGCGAGCAGTACGTC. Encoded protein: CASSYYTGGGEQYV.

This clonotype showed up many times. The chain links TRBV6-4 to TRBJ2-3; 13 nucleotides match TRBD2. The CDR3 is 15 amino acids. Germline lookup yields CDR1 MRHNA and CDR2 SNTAGT. V lost 0 bases to trimming and J lost 6 bases; unmatched junction nucleotides: 0. The CDR3 loop is CASSDSTSGGDTQYF. CDR3 sequence (DNA): TGTGCCAGCAGTGACTCGACTAGCGGGGGGGATACGCAGTATTTT.

This clonotype was seen a handful of times. The chain couples TRBV21-1 to TRBJ1-5; the table names TRBD1, a call not compared with the DNA. TRBV21-1 corresponds to a pseudogene. The CDR3 covers 16 residues. CDR3 sequence reads: CASSKVNRLGDQPQHF. The CDR3 nucleotides read TGTGCCAGCAGCAAAGTTAATAGGTTGGGGGATCAGCCCCAGCATTTT.

This clonotype has a handful of counts. This chain links TRBV4-3 with TRBJ2-7, with TRBD1 as a possible D gene (6 bases). This CDR3 has 14 residues. The ends were cut back, 1 base at V and 6 bases at J, with 13 bases in the middle. Per the germline V gene, CDR1 is LGHNA and CDR2 is YSLEER. The CDR3 region is CASSQVRGRVEQYF. The CDR3 nucleotides are TGCGCCAGCAGCCAAGTCAGGGGTCGGGTCGAGCAGTACTTC.